Described below is a single T cell receptor (beta chain) sequence and its context. This record comes from a study of blood T cell repertoires in COVID-19. In the original analysis: Amplification of reference gene primers provided the estimated nucleated cell counts. Data came from immunoSEQ multiplex PCR; TCRdb stores just in-frame clones and leaves some out. D and trimming come from the DNA, and the V and J calls and clone size come from that table. The sample holds around 260,000 clones; around 87% are singletons and the top ten take more than 1.3%. Per the germline V gene, CDR1 is LGHDT and CDR2 is YNNKEL (reference sequence). V lost 4 bases, J lost 2 bases, and 17 bases stayed unmatched. The CDR3 is made up of 21 amino acids.

This sequence originates from a middle-aged woman who had recovered from COVID-19. What was sequenced was peripheral blood. This sequence joins TRBV3-1 (or the pseudogene TRBV3-2) and TRBJ2-3; 14 positions agree with TRBD2. The CDR3 here is CASSPGPGLAGGPIFTDTQYF. The CDR3 coding sequence is TGTGCCAGCAGCCCCGGCCCCGGACTAGCGGGGGGCCCGATATTCACAGATACGCAGTATTTT.